This TCR beta chain came from a study of regulatory T cells in long-lasting Graves disease. Arm-PCR with iRepertoire HTBI primers amplified the CDR3 regions for these TCR beta libraries. Under the authors' procedure: Spanning all samples, the identified segments comprised around 62 TRBV and around 13 TRBJ. TCRdb analysed the multiplex PCR reads with MiXCR anew, one entry per CDR3 protein. The V and J calls and clone size come from TCRdb's table, not from the authors' own analysis. The sample lists fewer than 400,000 distinct CDR3 sequences; 18% were seen once. The table lists this clonotype with many counts. Its antigen is unknown. Indicated time point: newly diagnosed GD, antithyroid drugs for less than 3 months. PBMC-derived RNA was used for the TCR library. Peripheral blood, roughly 8.8 milliliters of it, was drawn into EDTA tubes. Study-wide results and limits: TCR diversity was lower in persistent than newly diagnosed Graves' disease. Segments TRBV28, TRBJ1-2 and TRBJ2-5 showed preferential usage in persistent disease.

This CDR3 has 12 amino acids. With V trimmed by 6 bases and J by 5 bases, 2 bases remained unmatched. The germline gives CDR1 MDHEN, CDR2 SYDVKM. This TCR came from a female donor with Graves disease. The sample was peripheral blood mononuclear cells (PBMCs), taken at new diagnosis, from a patient treated with antithyroid drugs. The chain joins TRBV28 to TRBJ1-1; 8 bases match TRBD1. The CDR3 is CASRRQGTEAFF. CDR3 sequence (DNA): TGTGCCAGCAGACGACAGGGGACTGAAGCTTTCTTT.